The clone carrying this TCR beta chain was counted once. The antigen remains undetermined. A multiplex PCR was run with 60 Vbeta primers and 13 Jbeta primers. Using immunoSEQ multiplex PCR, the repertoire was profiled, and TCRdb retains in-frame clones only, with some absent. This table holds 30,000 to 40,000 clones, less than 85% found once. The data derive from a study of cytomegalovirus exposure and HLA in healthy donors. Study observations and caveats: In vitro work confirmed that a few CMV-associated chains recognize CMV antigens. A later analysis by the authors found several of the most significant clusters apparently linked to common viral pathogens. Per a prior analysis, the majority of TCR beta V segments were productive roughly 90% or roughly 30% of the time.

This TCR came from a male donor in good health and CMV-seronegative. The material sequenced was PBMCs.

CDR3 region: CASTSSLFNQPQHF. The CDR3 nucleotides are TGTGCCAGCACCTCTTCTCTGTTTAATCAGCCCCAGCATTTT. The rearrangement joins TRBV2 to TRBJ1-5; D ambiguous. The germline V gene encodes CDR1 SNHLY and CDR2 FYNNEI. This CDR3 contains 14 residues. V was trimmed by 7 bases and J by 4 bases, leaving 14 bases between them.